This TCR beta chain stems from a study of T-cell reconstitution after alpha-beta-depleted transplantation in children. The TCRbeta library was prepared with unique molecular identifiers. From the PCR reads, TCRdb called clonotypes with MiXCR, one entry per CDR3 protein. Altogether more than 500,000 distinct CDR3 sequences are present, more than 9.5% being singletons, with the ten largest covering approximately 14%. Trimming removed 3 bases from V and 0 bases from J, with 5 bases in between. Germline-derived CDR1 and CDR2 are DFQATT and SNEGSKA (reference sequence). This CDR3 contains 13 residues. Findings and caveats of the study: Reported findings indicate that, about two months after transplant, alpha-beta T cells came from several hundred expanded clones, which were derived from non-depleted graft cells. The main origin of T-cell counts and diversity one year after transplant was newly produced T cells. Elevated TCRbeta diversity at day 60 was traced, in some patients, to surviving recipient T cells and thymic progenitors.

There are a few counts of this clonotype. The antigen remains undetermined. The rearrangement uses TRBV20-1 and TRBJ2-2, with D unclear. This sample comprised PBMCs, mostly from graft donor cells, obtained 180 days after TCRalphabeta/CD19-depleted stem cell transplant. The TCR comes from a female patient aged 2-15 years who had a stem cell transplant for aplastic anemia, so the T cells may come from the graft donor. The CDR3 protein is CSASPANTGELFF. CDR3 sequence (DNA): TGCAGTGCTAGTCCCGCGAACACCGGGGAGCTGTTTTTT.